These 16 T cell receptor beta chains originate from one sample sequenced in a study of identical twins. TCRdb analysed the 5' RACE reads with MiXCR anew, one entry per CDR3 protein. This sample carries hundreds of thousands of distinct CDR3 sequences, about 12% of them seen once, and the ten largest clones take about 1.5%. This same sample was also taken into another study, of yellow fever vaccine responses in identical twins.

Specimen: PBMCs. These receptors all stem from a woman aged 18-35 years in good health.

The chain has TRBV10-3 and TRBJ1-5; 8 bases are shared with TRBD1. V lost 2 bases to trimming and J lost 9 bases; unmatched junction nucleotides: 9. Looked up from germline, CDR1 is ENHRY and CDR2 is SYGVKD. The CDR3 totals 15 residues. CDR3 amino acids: CAISEMDRDSLPQHF. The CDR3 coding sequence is TGTGCCATCAGTGAGATGGACAGGGACTCCCTGCCCCAGCATTTT.

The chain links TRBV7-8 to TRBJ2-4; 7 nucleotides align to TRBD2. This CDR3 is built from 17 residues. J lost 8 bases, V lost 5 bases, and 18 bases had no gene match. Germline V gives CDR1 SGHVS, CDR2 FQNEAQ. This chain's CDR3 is CASSPSEGGPRFDIQYF. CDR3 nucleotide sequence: TGTGCCAGCAGCCCGTCTGAGGGAGGGCCTAGATTCGACATTCAGTACTTC.

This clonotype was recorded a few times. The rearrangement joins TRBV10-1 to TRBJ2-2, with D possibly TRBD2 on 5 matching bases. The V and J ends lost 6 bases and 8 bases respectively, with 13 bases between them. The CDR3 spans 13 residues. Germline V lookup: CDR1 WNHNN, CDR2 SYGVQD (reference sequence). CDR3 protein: CASSRGSAGELFF. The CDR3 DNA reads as TGCGCCAGCAGCCGGGGTAGCGCAGGGGAGCTGTTTTTT.

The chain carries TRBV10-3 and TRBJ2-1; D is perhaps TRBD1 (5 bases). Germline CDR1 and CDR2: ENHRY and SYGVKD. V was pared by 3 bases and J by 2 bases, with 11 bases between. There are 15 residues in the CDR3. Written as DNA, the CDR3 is TGTGCCATCAGTGAATCAGGGCGTACCTACAATGAGCAGTTCTTC. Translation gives CAISESGRTYNEQFF.

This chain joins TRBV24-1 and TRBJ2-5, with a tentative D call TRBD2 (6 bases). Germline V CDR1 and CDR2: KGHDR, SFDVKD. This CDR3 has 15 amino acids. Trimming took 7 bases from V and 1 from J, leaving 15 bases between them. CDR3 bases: TGTGCCACCAGCCCTGGGCGGGACCCCCAAGAGACCCAGTACTTC. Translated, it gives CATSPGRDPQETQYF.

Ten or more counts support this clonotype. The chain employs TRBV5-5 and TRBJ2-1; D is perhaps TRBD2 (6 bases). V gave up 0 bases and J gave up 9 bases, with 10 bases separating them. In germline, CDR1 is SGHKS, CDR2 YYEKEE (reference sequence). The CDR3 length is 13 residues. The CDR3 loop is CASSLAEGGEQFF. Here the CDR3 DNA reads TGTGCCAGCAGCTTGGCGGAGGGCGGTGAGCAGTTCTTC.

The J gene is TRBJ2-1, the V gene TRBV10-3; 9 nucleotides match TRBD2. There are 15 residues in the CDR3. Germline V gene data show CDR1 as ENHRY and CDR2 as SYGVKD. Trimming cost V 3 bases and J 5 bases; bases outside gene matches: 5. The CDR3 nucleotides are TGTGCCATCAGTGAACGGCGGGAGGGCGACAATGAGCAGTTCTTC. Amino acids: CAISERREGDNEQFF.

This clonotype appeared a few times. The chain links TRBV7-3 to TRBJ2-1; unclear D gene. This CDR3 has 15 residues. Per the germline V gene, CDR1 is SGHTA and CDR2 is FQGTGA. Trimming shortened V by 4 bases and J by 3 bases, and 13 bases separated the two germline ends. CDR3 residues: CASSSFRADYNEQFF. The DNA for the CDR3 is TGTGCCAGCAGCTCTTTCCGGGCCGACTACAATGAGCAGTTCTTC.

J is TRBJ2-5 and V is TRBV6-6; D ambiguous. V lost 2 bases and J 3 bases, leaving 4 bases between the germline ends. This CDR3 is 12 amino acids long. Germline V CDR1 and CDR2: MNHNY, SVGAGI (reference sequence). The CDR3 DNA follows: TGTGCCAGCAGTTACCTAAAAGAGACCCAGTACTTC. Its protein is CASSYLKETQYF.

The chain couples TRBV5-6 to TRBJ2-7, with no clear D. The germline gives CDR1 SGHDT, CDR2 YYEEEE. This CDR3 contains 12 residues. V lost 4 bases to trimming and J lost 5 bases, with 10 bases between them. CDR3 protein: CASSARLDEQYF. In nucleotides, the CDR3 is TGTGCCAGCAGCGCCAGGCTGGACGAGCAGTACTTC.

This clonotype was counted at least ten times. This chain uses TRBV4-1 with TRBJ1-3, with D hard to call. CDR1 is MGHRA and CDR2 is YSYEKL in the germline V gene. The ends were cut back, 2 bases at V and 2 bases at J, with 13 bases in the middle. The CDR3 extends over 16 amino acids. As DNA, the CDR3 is TGCGCCAGCAGCCAAACGGGCCCCACGGCTGGAAACACCATATATTTT. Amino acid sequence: CASSQTGPTAGNTIYF.

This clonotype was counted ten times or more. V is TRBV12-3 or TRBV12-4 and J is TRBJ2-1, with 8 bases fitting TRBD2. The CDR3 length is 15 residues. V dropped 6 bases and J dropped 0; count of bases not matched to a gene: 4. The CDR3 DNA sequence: TGTGCCAGCAGAAAGCGGGAGATCTCCTACAATGAGCAGTTCTTC. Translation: CASRKREISYNEQFF.

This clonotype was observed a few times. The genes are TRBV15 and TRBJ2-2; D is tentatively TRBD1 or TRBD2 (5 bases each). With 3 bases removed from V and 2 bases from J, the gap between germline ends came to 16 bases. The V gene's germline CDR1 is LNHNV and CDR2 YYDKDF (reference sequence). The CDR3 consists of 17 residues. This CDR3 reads CATSRGVGGHNTGELFF. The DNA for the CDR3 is TGTGCCACCAGCAGGGGGGTGGGCGGCCATAACACCGGGGAGCTGTTTTTT.

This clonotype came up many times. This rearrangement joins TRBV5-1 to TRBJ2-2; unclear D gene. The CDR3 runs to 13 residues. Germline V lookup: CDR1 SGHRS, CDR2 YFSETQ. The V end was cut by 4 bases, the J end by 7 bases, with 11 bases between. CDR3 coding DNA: TGCGCCAGCAGCCCTACGCTGGGCGGGGAGCTGTTTTTT. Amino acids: CASSPTLGGELFF.

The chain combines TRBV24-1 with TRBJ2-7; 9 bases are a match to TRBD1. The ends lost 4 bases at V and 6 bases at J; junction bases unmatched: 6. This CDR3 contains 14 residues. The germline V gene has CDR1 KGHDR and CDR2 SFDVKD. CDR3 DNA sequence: TGTGCCACCAGTGACCCCGGGACAGGGACCGAGCAGTACTTC. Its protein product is CATSDPGTGTEQYF.

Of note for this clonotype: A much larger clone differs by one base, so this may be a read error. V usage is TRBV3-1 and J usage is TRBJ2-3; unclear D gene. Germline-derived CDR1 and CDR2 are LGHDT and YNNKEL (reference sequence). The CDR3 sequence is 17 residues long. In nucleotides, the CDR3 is TGTGCCTGCAGCTCAAACAAGGCCTCCCGGAGCACAGATACGCAGTATTTT. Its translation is CACSSNKASRSTDTQYF.